The present T cell receptor (beta chain) was sequenced within a study of T-cell memory formation after mild COVID-19. About the study: TCR clusters were largely donor specific.

Comment on this clonotype: No antigen is known for it.

Employing constant-segment primers, 5'RACE generated TCR alpha and TCR beta cDNA libraries bearing sample barcodes and UMIs. TCRdb analysed the 5' RACE reads with MiXCR anew, one entry per CDR3 protein. The table shows 350,000 to 500,000 distinct CDR3 sequences, with 23% occurring only once. V lost 6 bases and J 7 bases, leaving 13 bases between the germline ends. The CDR3 covers 12 residues. Per germline, CDR1 MNHEY and CDR2 SVGEGT. Study-level results: Within pre-infection memory, some responding clones were found, suggesting cross-reactive memory joined.

This TCR was recovered from an adult woman who had mild COVID-19 (a few samples of this study predate the infection). Cell type and time point are not known. Sequencing input: PBMCs or a T cell subset sorted from them (not recorded which). J is TRBJ2-7 and V is TRBV6-2 or TRBV6-3; possibly TRBD2 for D (5 bases). Written as DNA, the CDR3 is TGTGCCAGCAGCCACGGACTGGGAGAGCAGTACTTC. It yields the protein CASSHGLGEQYF.